This record concerns one TCR beta chain sequence. Its antigen is unidentified. The data were taken from a study of early stage breast cancer tumors. As for the study in general: Approximately 10-fold was the mean read coverage per sample.

This CDR3 is built from 16 residues. V lost 1 base to trimming and J lost 3 bases; unmatched junction nucleotides: 5. CDR1 SGDLS and CDR2 YYNGEE come from the germline V gene. Libraries were prepared by immunoSEQ multiplex PCR; TCRdb keeps only in-frame clonotypes and omits some of them. The data hold about 70,000 clones, with approximately 84% observed a single time. Study observations and caveats: Tumors had approximately 2.5-fold higher T cell density and higher clonality than adjacent normal breast tissue. Chain pairing and CD4, CD8 or FOXP3 expression were not captured.

The V gene is TRBV9, the J gene TRBJ2-3; TRBD2 matches at 10 bases. This clonotype was sampled from a person between 35 and 49 years old with breast cancer. The sequenced material came from blood. CDR3 region: CASSVSLAGVTDTQYF. The CDR3, as DNA: TGTGCCAGCAGCGTAAGCCTAGCGGGAGTTACAGATACGCAGTATTTT.